This T cell receptor beta chain was captured in a study of T cell responses to AZD1222 COVID-19 vaccine. Overall study findings and caveats: Reportedly, close to half of spike-specific TCRs are directed against unmutated variant regions.

Measured with immunoSEQ multiplex PCR; TCRdb has only the in-frame clones, and not every one. Of about 78,000 clones in the sample, about 82% were seen once. On this clone: Its specificity is not known.

V lost 3 bases, J lost 0 bases, and 1 base lay in between. Germline lookup yields CDR1 KGHSH and CDR2 LQKENI. This CDR3 is 12 amino acids long. The chain has TRBV18 and TRBJ2-3; no reliable D call. This clonotype was sampled from an adult in good health. Source: peripheral blood, taken on day 0 of AZD1222 vaccination. The CDR3 DNA reads TGTGCCAGCTCACCTAGCACAGATACGCAGTATTTT. Translated, it gives CASSPSTDTQYF.